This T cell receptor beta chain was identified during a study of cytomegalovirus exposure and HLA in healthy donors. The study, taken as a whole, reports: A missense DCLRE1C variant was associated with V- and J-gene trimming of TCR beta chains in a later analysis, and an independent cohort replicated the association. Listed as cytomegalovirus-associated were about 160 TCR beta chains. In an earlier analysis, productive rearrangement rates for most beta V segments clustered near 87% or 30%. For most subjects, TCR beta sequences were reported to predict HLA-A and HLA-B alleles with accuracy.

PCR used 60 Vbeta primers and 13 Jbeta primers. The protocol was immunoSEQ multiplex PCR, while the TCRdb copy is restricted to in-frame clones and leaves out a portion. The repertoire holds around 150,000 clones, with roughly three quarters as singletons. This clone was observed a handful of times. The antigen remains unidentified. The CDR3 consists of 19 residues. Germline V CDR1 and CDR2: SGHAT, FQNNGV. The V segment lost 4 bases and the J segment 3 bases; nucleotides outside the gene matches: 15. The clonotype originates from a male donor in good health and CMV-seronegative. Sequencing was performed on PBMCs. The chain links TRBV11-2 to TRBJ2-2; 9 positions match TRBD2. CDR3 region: CASSSSIWGGRAYTGELFF. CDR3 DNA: TGTGCCAGCAGCTCATCCATCTGGGGCGGGAGGGCCTACACCGGGGAGCTGTTTTTT.